This note documents a single T cell receptor (beta chain) sequence. Its antigen is undetermined. The sample originates from a study of cytomegalovirus exposure and HLA in healthy donors. Overall study findings and caveats: The authors enumerated 150 to 200 TCR beta chains as linked to cytomegalovirus. It was assumed in the presence/absence analyses that sequencing depth was roughly uniform across donors.

The PCR ran on 60 Vbeta and 13 Jbeta primers. Profiled with immunoSEQ multiplex PCR; TCRdb holds only in-frame clones, not every one. Among roughly 190,000 clones listed, about 69% were seen once. CDR3 length: 14 residues. Trimming removed 5 bases from V and 5 bases from J; junction bases left unmatched: 9. Germline assignment: CDR1 MNHEY and CDR2 SMNVEV (reference sequence). The V and J genes are TRBV27 and TRBJ2-7; 7 nucleotides match TRBD1. The specimen was PBMCs. This TCR derives from a man younger than 45 in good health and CMV-seropositive. CDR3: CASSPTTGNDEQYF. DNA for the CDR3: TGTGCCAGCAGTCCCACGACAGGGAACGACGAGCAGTACTTC.